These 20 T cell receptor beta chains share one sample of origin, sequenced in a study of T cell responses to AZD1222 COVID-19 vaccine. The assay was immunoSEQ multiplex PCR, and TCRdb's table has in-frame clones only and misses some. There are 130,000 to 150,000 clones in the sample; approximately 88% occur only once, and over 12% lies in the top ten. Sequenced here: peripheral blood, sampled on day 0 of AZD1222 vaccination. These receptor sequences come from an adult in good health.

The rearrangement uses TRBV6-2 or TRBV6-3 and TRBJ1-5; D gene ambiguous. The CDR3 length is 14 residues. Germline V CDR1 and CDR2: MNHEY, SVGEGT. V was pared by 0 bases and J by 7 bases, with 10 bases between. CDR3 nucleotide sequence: TGTGCCAGCAGTTACTCGTCGGGGTTCCAGCCCCAGCATTTT. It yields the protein CASSYSSGFQPQHF.

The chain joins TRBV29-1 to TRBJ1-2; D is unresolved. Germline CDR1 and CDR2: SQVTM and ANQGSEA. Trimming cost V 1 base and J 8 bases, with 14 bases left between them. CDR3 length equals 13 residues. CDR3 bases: TGCAGCGTTGAAGTTCCCCAGGTCAGCGGCTACACCTTC. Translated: CSVEVPQVSGYTF.

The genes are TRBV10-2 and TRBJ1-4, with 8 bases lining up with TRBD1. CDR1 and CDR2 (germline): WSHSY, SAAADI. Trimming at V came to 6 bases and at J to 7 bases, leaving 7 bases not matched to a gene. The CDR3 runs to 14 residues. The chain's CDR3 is CASRPTGVVEKLFF. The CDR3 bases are TGCGCCAGCAGACCGACAGGGGTGGTTGAAAAACTGTTTTTT.

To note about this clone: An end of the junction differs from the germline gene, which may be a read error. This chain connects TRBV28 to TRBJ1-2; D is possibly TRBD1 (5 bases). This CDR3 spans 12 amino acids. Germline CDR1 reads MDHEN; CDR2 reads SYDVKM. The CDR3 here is CGAGTSNYGYTF. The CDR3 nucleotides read TGCGGGGCGGGAACCAGTAACTATGGCTACACCTTC.

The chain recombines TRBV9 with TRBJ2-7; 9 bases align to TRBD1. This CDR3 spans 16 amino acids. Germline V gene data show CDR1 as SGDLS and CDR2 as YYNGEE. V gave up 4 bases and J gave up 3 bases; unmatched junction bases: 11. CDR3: CASSPSDRGGVYEQYF. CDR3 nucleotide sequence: TGTGCCAGCAGCCCCTCAGACAGGGGGGGCGTCTACGAGCAGTACTTC.

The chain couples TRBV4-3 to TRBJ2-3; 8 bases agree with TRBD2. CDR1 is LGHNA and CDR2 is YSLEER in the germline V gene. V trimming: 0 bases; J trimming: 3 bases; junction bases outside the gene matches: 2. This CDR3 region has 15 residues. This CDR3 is CASSQDLAGTDTQYF. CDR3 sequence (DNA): TGCGCCAGCAGCCAAGATTTAGCGGGGACAGATACGCAGTATTTT.

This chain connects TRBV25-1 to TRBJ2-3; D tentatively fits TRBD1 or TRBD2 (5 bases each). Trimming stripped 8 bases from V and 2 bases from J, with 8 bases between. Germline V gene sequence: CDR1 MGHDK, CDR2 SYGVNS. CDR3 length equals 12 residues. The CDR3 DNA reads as TGTGCCAGCGGGGGAGTCACAGATACGCAGTATTTT. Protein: CASGGVTDTQYF.

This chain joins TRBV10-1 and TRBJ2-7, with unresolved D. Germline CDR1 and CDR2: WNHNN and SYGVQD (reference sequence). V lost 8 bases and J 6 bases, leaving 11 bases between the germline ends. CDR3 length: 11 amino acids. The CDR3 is CASEGTPEQYF. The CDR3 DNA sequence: TGCGCCAGCGAAGGCACTCCCGAGCAGTACTTC.

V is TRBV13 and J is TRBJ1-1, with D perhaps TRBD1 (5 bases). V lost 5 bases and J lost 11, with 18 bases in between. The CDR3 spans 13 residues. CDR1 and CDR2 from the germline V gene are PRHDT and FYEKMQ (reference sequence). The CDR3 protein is CASSKPTAPLAFF. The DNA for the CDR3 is TGTGCCAGCAGCAAGCCGACAGCACCCCTTGCTTTCTTT.

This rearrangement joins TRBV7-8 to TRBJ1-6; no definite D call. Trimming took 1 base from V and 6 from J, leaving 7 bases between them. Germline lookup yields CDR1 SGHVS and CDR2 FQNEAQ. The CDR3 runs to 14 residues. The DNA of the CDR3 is TGTGCCAGCAGCTTAGTCAGGAGTAATTCACCCCTCCACTTT. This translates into CASSLVRSNSPLHF.

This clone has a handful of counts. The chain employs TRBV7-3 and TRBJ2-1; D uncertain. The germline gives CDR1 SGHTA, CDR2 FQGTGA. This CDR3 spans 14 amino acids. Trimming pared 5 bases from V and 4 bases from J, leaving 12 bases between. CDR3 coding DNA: TGTGCCAGCAGCCGAGCCGGGTCATACAATGAGCAGTTCTTC. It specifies CASSRAGSYNEQFF.

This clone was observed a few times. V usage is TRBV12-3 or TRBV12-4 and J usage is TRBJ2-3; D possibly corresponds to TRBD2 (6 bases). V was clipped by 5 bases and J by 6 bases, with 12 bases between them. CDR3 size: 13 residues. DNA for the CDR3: TGTGCCAGCAGTCTACTAGCATCCGATACGCAGTATTTT. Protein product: CASSLLASDTQYF.

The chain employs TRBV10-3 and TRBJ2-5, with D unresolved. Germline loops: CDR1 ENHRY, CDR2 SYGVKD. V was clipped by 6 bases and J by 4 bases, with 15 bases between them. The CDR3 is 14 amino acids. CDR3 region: CAISVRAEPETQYF. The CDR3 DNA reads TGTGCCATCAGCGTAAGGGCCGAACCAGAGACCCAGTACTTC.

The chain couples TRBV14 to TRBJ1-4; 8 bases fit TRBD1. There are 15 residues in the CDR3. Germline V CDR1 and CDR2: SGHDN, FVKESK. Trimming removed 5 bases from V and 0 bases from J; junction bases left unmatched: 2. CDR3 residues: CASSWGQATNEKLFF. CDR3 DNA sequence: TGTGCCAGCAGCTGGGGACAGGCAACTAATGAAAAACTGTTTTTT.

DNA for the CDR3: TGTGCCAGCAGTGGTTCAGCCCAATACAATCAGCCCCAGCATTTT. Translation: CASSGSAQYNQPQHF. The V call is TRBV2, the J call TRBJ1-5; D unclear. Germline lookup yields CDR1 SNHLY and CDR2 FYNNEI. The CDR3 has 15 amino acids. Between the trimmed V and J ends, which lost 4 bases and 3 bases, there was a span of 13 bases.

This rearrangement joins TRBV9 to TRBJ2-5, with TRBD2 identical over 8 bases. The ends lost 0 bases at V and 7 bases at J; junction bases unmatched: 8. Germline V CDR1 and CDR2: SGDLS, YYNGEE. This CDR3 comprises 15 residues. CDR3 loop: CASSVGPGLDGTQYF. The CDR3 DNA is TGTGCCAGCAGCGTAGGCCCGGGACTAGATGGGACCCAGTACTTC.

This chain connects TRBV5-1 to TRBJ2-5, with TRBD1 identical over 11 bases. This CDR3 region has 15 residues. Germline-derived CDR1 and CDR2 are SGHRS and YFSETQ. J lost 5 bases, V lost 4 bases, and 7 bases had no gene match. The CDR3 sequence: CASSIGQGAGETQYF. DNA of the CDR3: TGCGCCAGCAGCATTGGACAGGGGGCCGGGGAGACCCAGTACTTC.

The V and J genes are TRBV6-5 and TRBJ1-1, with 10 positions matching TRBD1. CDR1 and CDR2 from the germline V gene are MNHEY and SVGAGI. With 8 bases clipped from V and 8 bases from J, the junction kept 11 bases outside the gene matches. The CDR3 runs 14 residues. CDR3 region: CASEPGQGLGEAFF. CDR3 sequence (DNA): TGTGCCAGCGAACCGGGACAGGGGCTCGGAGAAGCTTTCTTT.

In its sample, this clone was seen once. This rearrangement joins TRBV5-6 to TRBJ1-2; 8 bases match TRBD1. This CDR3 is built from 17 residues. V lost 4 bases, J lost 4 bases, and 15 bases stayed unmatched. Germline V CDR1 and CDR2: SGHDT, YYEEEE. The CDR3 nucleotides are TGTGCCAGCAGCCCAATAATCGACAGGGGATGGGGCTATGGCTACACCTTC. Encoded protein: CASSPIIDRGWGYGYTF.

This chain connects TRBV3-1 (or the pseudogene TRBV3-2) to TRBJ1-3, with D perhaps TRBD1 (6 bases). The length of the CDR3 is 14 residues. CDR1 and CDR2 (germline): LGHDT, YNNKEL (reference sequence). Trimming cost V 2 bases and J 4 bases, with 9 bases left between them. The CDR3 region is CASSQQQGGNTIYF. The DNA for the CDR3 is TGTGCCAGCAGCCAACAACAGGGCGGAAACACCATATATTTT.